The clone carrying this T cell receptor beta chain was counted between two and nine times. The target antigen is unknown. This sample was taken from a study of identical twins. Notes on the study in general: Reduced insertions were recorded for abundant cord blood beta clonotypes, with no such pattern in memory repertoires. Cross-sectional statistical analysis was relied on for the conclusions, without the same donors being followed.

Unique molecular identifiers were present on cDNA, and template switching added a universal primer site. TCRdb reprocessed the 5' RACE reads via MiXCR and lists one record per CDR3 protein. Of about 810,000 distinct CDR3 sequences in the sample, 12% were seen once. All of the donors were Caucasians in good health. In germline, CDR1 is SGHVS, CDR2 FQNEAQ. V was cut by 8 bases and J by 0 bases, with 11 bases left in between. There are 14 residues in the CDR3. A further study also used this sample, focusing on yellow fever vaccine responses in identical twins.

The sequenced material came from PBMCs. The chain links TRBV7-8 to TRBJ2-1; D perhaps matches TRBD1 (5 bases). The origin of this receptor is a woman aged 18-29 years in good health. The CDR3 loop is CASVWGGSYNEQFF. DNA for the CDR3: TGTGCCAGCGTCTGGGGCGGCTCCTACAATGAGCAGTTCTTC.